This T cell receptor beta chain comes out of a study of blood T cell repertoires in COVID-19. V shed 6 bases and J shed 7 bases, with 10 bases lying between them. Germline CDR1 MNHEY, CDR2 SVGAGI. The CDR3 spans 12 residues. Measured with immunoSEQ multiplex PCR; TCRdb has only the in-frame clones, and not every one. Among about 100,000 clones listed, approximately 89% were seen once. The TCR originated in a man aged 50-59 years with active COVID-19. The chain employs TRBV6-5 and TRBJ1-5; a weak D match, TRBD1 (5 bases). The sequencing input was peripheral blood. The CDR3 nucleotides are TGTGCCAGCAGCCCCCCAGGGCAGCCCCAGCATTTT. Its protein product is CASSPPGQPQHF.